This T cell receptor (beta chain) derives from a study of cytomegalovirus exposure and HLA in healthy donors. Study as a whole: Earlier, 180 million or so T cells were analyzed, and about 120 million unique TCR beta sequences were found among them.

Study-wide findings and caveats: A likely sequencing artifact accounted for one observed cluster of highly shared sequence variants. TCR beta sequences reportedly predicted the HLA-A and HLA-B alleles of most subjects accurately.

The CDR3 sequence is 15 residues long. Germline V gene sequence: CDR1 MNHEY, CDR2 SVGAGI. The trim removed 5 bases at V and 7 bases at J, leaving 11 bases unmatched. This clone was counted a single time. Its antigen is not identified. Primers for the PCR totalled 60 Vbeta and 13 Jbeta. Libraries were prepared by immunoSEQ multiplex PCR; TCRdb keeps only in-frame clonotypes and omits some of them. The sample carries some 160,000 clones, around 73% recorded once. The source material was PBMCs. The receptor was derived from a male donor in good health and CMV-seronegative. The chain is built from TRBV6-5 and TRBJ2-1; 7 nucleotides line up with TRBD2. For the CDR3, the DNA is TGTGCCAGCAGTCCCCGGGAGGCGGGTAAAAATGAGCAGTTCTTC. It yields the protein CASSPREAGKNEQFF.